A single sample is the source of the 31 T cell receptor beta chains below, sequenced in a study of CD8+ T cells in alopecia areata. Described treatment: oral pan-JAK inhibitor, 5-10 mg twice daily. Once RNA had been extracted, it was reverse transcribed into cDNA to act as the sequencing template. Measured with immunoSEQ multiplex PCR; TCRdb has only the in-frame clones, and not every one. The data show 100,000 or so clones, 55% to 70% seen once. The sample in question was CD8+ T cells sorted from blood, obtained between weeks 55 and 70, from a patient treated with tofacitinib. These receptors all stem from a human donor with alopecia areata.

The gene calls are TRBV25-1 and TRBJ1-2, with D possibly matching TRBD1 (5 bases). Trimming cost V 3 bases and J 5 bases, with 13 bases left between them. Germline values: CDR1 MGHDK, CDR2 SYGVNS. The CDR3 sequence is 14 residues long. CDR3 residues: CASSERGERYGYTF. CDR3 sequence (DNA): TGTGCCAGCAGTGAGAGAGGGGAGAGGTATGGCTACACCTTC.

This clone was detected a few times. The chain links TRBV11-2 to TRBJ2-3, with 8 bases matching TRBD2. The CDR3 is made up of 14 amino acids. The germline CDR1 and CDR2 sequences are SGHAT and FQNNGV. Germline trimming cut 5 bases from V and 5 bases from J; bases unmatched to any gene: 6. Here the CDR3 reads CASSAGTRKDTQYF. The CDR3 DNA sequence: TGTGCCAGCAGCGCCGGGACTAGAAAAGATACGCAGTATTTT. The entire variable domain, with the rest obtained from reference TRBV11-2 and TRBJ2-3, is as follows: EAGVAQSPRYKIIEKRQSVAFWCNPISGHATLYWYQQILGQGPKLLIQFQNNGVVDDSQLPKDRFSAERLKGVDSTLKIQPAKLEDSAVYLCASSAGTRKDTQYFGPGTRLTVL.

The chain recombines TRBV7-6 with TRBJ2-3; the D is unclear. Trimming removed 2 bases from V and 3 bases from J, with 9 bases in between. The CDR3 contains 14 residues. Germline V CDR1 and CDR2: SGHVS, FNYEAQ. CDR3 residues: CASSLLLSTDTQYF. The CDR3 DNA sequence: TGTGCCAGCAGCTTACTACTCTCGACAGATACGCAGTATTTT.

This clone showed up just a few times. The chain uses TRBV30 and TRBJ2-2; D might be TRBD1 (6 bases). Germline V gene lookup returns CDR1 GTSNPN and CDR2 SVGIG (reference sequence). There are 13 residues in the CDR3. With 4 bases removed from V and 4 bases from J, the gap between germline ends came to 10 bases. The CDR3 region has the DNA TGTGCCTGGACCACAGGGAGCACCGGGGAGCTGTTTTTT. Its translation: CAWTTGSTGELFF.

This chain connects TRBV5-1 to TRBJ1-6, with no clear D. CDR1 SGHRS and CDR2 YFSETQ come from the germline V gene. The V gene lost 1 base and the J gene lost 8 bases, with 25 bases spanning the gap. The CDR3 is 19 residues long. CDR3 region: CASSLTGFSLTISHSPLHF. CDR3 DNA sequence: TGCGCCAGCAGCTTGACGGGTTTCTCCTTGACAATCTCACATTCACCCCTCCACTTT.

CDR3 residues: CASSLEQLYGYTF. The CDR3 DNA sequence: TGTGCCAGCAGCTTGGAACAGCTATATGGCTACACCTTC. This chain links TRBV7-9 with TRBJ1-2; D is ambiguous. The CDR3 has 13 residues. Trimming left V 3 bases short and J 5 bases short, with 10 bases between. The germline CDR1 and CDR2 sequences are SEHNR and FQNEAQ (reference sequence).

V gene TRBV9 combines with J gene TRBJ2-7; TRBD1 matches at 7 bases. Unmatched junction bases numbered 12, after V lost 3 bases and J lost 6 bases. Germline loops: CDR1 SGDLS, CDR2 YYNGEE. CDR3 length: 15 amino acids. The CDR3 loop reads CASSGTQDRTGEQYF. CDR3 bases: TGTGCCAGCAGCGGGACCCAGGACAGGACCGGCGAGCAGTACTTC.

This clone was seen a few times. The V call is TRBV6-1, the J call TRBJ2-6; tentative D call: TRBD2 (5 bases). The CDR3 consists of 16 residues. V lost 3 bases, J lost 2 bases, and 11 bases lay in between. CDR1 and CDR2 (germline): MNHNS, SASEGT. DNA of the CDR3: TGTGCCAGCAGTGACGGTGCGAGGGCTGGGGCCAACGTCCTGACTTTC. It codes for CASSDGARAGANVLTF.

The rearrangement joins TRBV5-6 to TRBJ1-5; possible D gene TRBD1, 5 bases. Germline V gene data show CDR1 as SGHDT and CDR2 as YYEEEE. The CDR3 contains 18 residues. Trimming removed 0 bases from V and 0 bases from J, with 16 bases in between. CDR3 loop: CASSLGREGAYSNQPQHF. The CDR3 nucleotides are TGTGCCAGCAGCTTGGGTCGTGAAGGGGCCTATAGCAATCAGCCCCAGCATTTT.

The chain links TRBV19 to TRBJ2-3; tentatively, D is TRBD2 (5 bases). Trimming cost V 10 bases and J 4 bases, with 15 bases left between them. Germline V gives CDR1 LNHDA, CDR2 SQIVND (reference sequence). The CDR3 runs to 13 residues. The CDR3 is CAISSQAADTQYF. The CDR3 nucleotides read TGTGCCATTTCTAGCCAGGCGGCAGATACGCAGTATTTT. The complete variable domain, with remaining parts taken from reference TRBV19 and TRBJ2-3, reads DGGITQSPKYLFRKEGQNVTLSCEQNLNHDAMYWYRQDPGQGLRLIYYSQIVNDFQKGDIAEGYSVSREKKESFPLTVTSAQKNPTAFYLCAISSQAADTQYFGPGTRLTVL.

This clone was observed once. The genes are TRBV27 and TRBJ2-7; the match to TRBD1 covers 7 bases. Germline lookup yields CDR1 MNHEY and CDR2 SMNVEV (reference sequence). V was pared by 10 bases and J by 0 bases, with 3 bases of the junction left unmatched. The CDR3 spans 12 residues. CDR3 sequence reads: CAIRTGSYEQYF. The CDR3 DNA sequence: TGTGCCATTCGGACAGGCTCCTACGAGCAGTACTTC.

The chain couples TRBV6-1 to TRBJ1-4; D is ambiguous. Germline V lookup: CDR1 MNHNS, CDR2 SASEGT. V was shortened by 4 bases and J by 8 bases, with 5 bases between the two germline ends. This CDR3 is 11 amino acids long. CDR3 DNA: TGTGCCAGCAGTGTCGGCGAAAAACTGTTTTTT. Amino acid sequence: CASSVGEKLFF.

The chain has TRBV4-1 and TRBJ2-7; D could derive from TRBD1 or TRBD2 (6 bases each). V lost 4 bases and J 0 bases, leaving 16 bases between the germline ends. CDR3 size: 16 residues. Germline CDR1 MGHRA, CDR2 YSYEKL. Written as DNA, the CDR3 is TGCGCCAGCAGCCGGGGGGCCGACCGAATCTCCTACGAGCAGTACTTC. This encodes CASSRGADRISYEQYF.

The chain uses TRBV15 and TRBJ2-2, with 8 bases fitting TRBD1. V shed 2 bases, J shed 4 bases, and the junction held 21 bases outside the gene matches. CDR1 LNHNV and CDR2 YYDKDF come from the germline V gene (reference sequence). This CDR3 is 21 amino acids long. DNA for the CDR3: TGTGCCACCAGCAGAAACTCGACCTGGGACAGGTTTAGGATTTTCACCGGGGAGCTGTTTTTT. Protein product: CATSRNSTWDRFRIFTGELFF.

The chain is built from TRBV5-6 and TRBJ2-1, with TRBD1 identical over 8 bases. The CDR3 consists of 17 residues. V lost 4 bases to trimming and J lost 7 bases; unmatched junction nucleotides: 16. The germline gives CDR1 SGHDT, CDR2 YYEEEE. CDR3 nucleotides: TGTGCCAGCAGCCCTTCAATCGACAGGGGCCTTGGGAATGAGCAGTTCTTC. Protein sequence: CASSPSIDRGLGNEQFF.

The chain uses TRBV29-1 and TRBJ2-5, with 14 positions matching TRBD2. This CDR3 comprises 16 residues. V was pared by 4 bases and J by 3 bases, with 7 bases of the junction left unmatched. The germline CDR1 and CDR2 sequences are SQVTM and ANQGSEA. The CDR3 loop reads CSVGGTSGGVEETQYF. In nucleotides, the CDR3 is TGCAGCGTTGGAGGGACTAGCGGGGGCGTCGAAGAGACCCAGTACTTC.

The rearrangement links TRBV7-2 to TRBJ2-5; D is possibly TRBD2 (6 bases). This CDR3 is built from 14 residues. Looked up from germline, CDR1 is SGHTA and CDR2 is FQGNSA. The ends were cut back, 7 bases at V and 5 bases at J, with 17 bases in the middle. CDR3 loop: CASNLGGARETQYF. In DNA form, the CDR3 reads TGTGCCAGCAATCTTGGCGGGGCGAGGGAGACCCAGTACTTC.

The CDR3 bases are TGTGCCAGCTCACTTTACAAGGGCTACGAGCAGTACTTC. As protein: CASSLYKGYEQYF. The rearrangement links TRBV18 to TRBJ2-7; D is ambiguous. CDR1 KGHSH and CDR2 LQKENI come from the germline V gene. The CDR3 runs to 13 residues. V was clipped by 4 bases and J by 3 bases, with 10 bases between them. The full variable domain, with the rest looked up from reference TRBV18 and TRBJ2-7, is NAGVMQNPRHLVRRRGQEARLRCSPMKGHSHVYWYRQLPEEGLKFMVYLQKENIIDESGMPKERFSAEFPKEGPSILRIQQVVRGDSAAYFCASSLYKGYEQYFGPGTRLTVT.

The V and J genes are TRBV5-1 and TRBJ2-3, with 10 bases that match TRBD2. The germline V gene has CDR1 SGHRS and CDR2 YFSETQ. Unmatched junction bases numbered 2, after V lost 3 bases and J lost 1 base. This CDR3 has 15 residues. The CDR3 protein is CASSYTSGGTDTQYF. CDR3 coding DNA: TGCGCCAGCAGCTATACTAGCGGGGGCACAGATACGCAGTATTTT.

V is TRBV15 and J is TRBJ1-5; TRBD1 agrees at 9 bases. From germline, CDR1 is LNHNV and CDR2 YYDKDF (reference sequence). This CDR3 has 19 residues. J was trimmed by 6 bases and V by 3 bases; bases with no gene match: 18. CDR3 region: CATSSPGDRALTAGQPQHF. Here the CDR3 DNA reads TGTGCCACCAGCAGCCCCGGGGACAGGGCATTGACAGCCGGTCAGCCCCAGCATTTT.

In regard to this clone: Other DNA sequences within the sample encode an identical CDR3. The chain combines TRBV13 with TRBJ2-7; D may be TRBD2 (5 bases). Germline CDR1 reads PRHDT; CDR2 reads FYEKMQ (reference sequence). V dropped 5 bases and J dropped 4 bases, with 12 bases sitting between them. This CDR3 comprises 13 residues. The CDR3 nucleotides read TGTGCCAGCAGCCCGGGGAGCGGTTACGAGCAGTACTTC. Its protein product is CASSPGSGYEQYF.

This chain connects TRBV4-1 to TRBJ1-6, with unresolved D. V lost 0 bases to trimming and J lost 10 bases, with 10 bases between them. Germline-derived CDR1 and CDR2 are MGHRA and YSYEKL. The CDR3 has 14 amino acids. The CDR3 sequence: CASSQEGSGSPLHF. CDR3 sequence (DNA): TGCGCCAGCAGCCAAGAGGGGAGCGGCTCACCCCTCCACTTT.

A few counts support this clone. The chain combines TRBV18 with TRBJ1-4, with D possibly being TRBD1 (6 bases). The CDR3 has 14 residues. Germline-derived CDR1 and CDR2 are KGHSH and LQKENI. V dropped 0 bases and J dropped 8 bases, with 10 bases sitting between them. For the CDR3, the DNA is TGTGCCAGCTCACCACCGGACAGTTTCGAAAAACTGTTTTTT. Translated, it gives CASSPPDSFEKLFF.

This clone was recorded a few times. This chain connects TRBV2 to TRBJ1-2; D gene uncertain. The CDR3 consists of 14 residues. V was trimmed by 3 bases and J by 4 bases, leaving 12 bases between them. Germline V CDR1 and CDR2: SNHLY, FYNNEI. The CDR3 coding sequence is TGTGCCAGCAGTGAGGAGGGATACCGCTATGGCTACACCTTC. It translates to CASSEEGYRYGYTF.

CDR3 residues: CASSGAGADQPQHF. The DNA for the CDR3 is TGTGCCAGCAGTGGGGCGGGGGCTGACCAGCCCCAGCATTTT. The V call is TRBV6-5, the J call TRBJ1-5, with a weak D call TRBD1 (6 bases). Germline values: CDR1 MNHEY, CDR2 SVGAGI. The CDR3 has 14 amino acids. Trimming removed 5 bases from V and 7 bases from J, with 15 bases in between.

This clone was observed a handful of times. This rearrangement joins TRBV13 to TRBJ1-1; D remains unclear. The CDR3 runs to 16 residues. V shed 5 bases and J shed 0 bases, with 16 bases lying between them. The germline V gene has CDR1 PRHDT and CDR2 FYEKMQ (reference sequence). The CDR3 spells CASSSQRGALNTEAFF. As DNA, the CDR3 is TGTGCCAGCAGCAGCCAAAGAGGAGCCTTGAACACTGAAGCTTTCTTT. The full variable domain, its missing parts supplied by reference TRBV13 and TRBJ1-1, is AAGVIQSPRHLIKEKRETATLKCYPIPRHDTVYWYQQGPGQDPQFLISFYEKMQSDKGSIPDRFSAQQFSDYHSELNMSSLELGDSALYFCASSSQRGALNTEAFFGQGTRLTVV.

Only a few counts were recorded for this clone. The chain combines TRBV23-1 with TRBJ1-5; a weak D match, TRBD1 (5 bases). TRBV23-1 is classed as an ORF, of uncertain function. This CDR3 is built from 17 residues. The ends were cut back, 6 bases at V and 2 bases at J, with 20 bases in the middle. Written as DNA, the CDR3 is TGCGCCAGCAGACCAGGGCCCCTTCATATCCGCAATCAGCCCCAGCATTTT. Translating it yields CASRPGPLHIRNQPQHF.

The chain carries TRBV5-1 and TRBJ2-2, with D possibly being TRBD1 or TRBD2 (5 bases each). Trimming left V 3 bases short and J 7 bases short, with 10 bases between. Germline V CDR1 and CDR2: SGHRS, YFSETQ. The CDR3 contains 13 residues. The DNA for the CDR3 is TGCGCCAGCAGCTCGGGACGGTTCGGGGAGCTGTTTTTT. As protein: CASSSGRFGELFF. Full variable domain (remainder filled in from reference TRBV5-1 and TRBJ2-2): KAGVTQTPRYLIKTRGQQVTLSCSPISGHRSVSWYQQTPGQGLQFLFEYFSETQRNKGNFPGRFSGRQFSNSRSEMNVSTLELGDSALYLCASSSGRFGELFFGEGSRLTVL.

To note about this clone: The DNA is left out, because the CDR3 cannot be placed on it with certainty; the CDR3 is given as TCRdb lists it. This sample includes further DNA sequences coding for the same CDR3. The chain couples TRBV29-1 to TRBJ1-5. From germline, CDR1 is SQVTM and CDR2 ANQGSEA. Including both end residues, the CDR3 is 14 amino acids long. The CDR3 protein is CSVGSGSSNQPQHF.

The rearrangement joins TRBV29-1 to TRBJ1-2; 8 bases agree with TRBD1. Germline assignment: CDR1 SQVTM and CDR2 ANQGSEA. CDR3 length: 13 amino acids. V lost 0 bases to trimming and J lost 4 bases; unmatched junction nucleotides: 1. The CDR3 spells CSVEETGVYGYTF. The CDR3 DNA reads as TGCAGCGTTGAAGAGACAGGGGTCTATGGCTACACCTTC.

CDR3 in DNA: TGTGCCAGCTTACCCCGTGGGGGCGCCTACGAGCAGTACTTC. Its translation is CASLPRGGAYEQYF. V gene TRBV21-1 combines with J gene TRBJ2-7; the table gives TRBD1 as D, unverified against the DNA. TRBV21-1 is labeled a pseudogene. The CDR3 contains 14 residues.